This TCR beta chain was sequenced for a study of T cell responses to AZD1222 COVID-19 vaccine. Study-level background: Second doses at about 4 or about 12 weeks were pooled.

General study points: The sample set comprised mostly white British donors with more females, and clonal diversity was possibly underestimated. No day 14 peak samples; only post-peak repertoires were characterized. The study found vaccine-associated CD4 TCRs spanning spike, dominant at 160-218 and 743-854.

This table comes from immunoSEQ multiplex PCR, and its TCRdb copy is limited to in-frame clones, with some not included. The sample consists of 120,000 or so clones, about 89% of them appearing once. To note about this clone: What it binds is not known.

Germline assignment: CDR1 MDHEN and CDR2 SYDVKM. The CDR3 has 12 residues. V gave up 6 bases and J gave up 7 bases, with 12 bases separating them. The V and J genes are TRBV28 and TRBJ1-1; D may be TRBD1 (6 bases). Material: peripheral blood, obtained on day 0 of AZD1222 vaccination. This sequence originates from an adult in good health. Here the CDR3 DNA reads TGTGCCAGCAGAACCTCGACAGGTGAAGCTTTCTTT. This codes for CASRTSTGEAFF.